This section outlines one T cell receptor (beta chain) sequence together with its context. Its matching antigen is unknown. These data belong to a study of radiotherapy plus CTLA-4 blockade in lung cancer. Study context: Objective responses emerged in 18% of patients, and 30% to 40% attained disease control.

Only in-frame clones appear in the TCRdb table, and some are missing; sequencing was by immunoSEQ multiplex PCR. This sample has 120,000 or so clones, with 75% to 90% found just once. Study-level results: Clones of tumor-derived TCRs expanded in blood after radiotherapy plus ipilimumab.

This sample comprised peripheral blood, obtained from a patient treated with radiotherapy plus ipilimumab. This TCR was recovered from a human donor with non-small cell lung cancer that progressed on radiotherapy plus ipilimumab.

The chain's CDR3 is CASSEALVRWFF. The CDR3 region has the DNA TGTGCCAGCAGTGAAGCGCTTGTGAGATGGTTCTTC. This sequence joins TRBV2 and TRBJ2-1; the D is unclear. The CDR3 sequence is 12 residues long. V gave up 0 bases and J gave up 15 bases, with 12 bases separating them. Germline values: CDR1 SNHLY, CDR2 FYNNEI.